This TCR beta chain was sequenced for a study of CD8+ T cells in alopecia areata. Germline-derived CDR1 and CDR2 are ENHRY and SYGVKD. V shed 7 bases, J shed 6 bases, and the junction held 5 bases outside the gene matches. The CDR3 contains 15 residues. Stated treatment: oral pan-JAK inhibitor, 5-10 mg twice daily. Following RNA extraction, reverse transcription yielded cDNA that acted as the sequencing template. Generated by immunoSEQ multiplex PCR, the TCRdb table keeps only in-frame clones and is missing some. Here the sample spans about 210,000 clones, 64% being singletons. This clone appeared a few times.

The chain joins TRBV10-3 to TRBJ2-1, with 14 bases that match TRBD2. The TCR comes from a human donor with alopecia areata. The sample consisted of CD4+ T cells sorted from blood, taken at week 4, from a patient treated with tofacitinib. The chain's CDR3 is CAITGTSGGGNEQFF. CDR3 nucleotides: TGTGCCATCACCGGGACTAGCGGGGGAGGCAATGAGCAGTTCTTC.